These 5 T cell receptor beta chains were all obtained from the same sample, sequenced in a study of OX40 agonist ivuxolimab in advanced cancers. The method was immunoSEQ multiplex PCR; TCRdb's version includes in-frame clones alone and lacks a portion of them. The profile covers 80,000 or so clones, with approximately 89% appearing a single time and approximately 0.2% taken by the ten largest. Sample: CD4+ or CD8+ T cells sorted from blood, taken in a trial of the OX40 agonist ivuxolimab. The receptor source for this set is an adult with an advanced solid tumor such as melanoma, head and neck, liver or kidney cancer.

The gene calls are TRBV2 and TRBJ2-5; TRBD2 agrees at 7 bases. The V and J ends lost 6 bases and 3 bases, in that order; junction bases with no gene match: 7. Germline V gene lookup returns CDR1 SNHLY and CDR2 FYNNEI. The CDR3 has 14 residues. The CDR3 reads CASSLGLIEETQYF. The CDR3 DNA follows: TGTGCCAGCAGCCTGGGACTAATTGAAGAGACCCAGTACTTC.

A few counts support this clone. V is TRBV10-1 and J is TRBJ1-1; possibly TRBD1 for D (6 bases). Germline V gene sequence: CDR1 WNHNN, CDR2 SYGVQD (reference sequence). This CDR3 comprises 12 residues. Trimming cost V 3 bases and J 11 bases, with 13 bases left between them. The CDR3 coding sequence is TGCGCCAGCAGTGATCAGGGGCGCCCCGCTTTCTTT. It specifies CASSDQGRPAFF.

The genes are TRBV29-1 and TRBJ2-6; D not certain. The CDR3 spans 16 residues. Germline CDR1 reads SQVTM; CDR2 reads ANQGSEA. V lost 6 bases and J 0 bases, leaving 15 bases between the germline ends. Here the CDR3 reads CSVSDVSFSGANVLTF. CDR3 sequence (DNA): TGCAGCGTGTCCGATGTCTCGTTCTCTGGGGCCAACGTCCTGACTTTC.

The chain combines TRBV19 with TRBJ2-2; 9 nucleotides line up with TRBD1. The CDR3 consists of 15 residues. Germline V gene lookup returns CDR1 LNHDA and CDR2 SQIVND (reference sequence). J lost 7 bases, V lost 7 bases, and 10 bases had no gene match. The CDR3 sequence: CASTSTGGRIGELFF. The CDR3 region has the DNA TGTGCCAGTACCTCAACAGGGGGCAGAATCGGGGAGCTGTTTTTT.

This clone was seen once. The chain carries TRBV29-1 and TRBJ2-3; 9 bases match TRBD1. There are 15 residues in the CDR3. The J segment lost 0 bases and the V segment lost 8 bases, leaving 9 bases of the junction unmatched. Germline V CDR1 and CDR2: SQVTM, ANQGSEA. In DNA form, the CDR3 reads TGCAGCCTACAGGGGGCCGAATCTAGCACAGATACGCAGTATTTT. This translates into CSLQGAESSTDTQYF.